The clone carrying this T cell receptor beta chain was counted at least ten times. This record belongs to a study of T cells in Graves' hyperthyroidism and ophthalmopathy. CDR3 length equals 16 residues. Deletions cut 1 base from V and 5 bases from J, with 15 bases between. Germline V CDR1 and CDR2: SEHNR, FQNEAQ (reference sequence). What was amplified from RNA transcripts were TCR beta CDR3 regions. The primer set for the first-round RT-PCR of the TCR CDR3 was HTBI. TCRdb re-called the multiplex PCR reads with MiXCR, one entry per CDR3 protein. The repertoire consists of hundreds of thousands of distinct CDR3 sequences, with about 14% occurring once and the leading ten covering 12%. Fresh peripheral blood, 10 ml, was the source of the PBMCs.

This chain joins TRBV7-9 and TRBJ2-1; TRBD2 is a possible D gene (6 bases). The TCR sequence derives from a woman between 45 and 65 years old with Graves' ophthalmopathy. Material: blood. Here the CDR3 DNA reads TGTGCCAGCAGCTTAGTAGGTCTAGCGCGGGACAATGAGCAGTTCTTC. It specifies CASSLVGLARDNEQFF.